These 6 T cell receptor beta chains originate from one sample sequenced in a study of blood T cell repertoires in COVID-19. The protocol was immunoSEQ multiplex PCR, while the TCRdb copy is restricted to in-frame clones and leaves out a portion. The table records tens of thousands of clones, 87% of them present only once. Sequenced material: peripheral blood. The source of these receptors is an elderly man in a cohort sampled during active COVID-19.

The genes are TRBV19 and TRBJ2-5; 12 nucleotides agree with TRBD1. Per germline, CDR1 LNHDA and CDR2 SQIVND (reference sequence). With V trimmed by 6 bases and J by 5 bases, 7 bases remained unmatched. This CDR3 is 15 amino acids long. In DNA, the CDR3 is TGTGCCAGTAGGCCCGGGACAGGGGGCGTGGAGACCCAGTACTTC. Its translation is CASRPGTGGVETQYF.

This clone was observed a single time. The chain uses TRBV3-1 (or the pseudogene TRBV3-2) and TRBJ2-1; TRBD2 matches 10 bases. Germline lookup yields CDR1 LGHDT and CDR2 YNNKEL (reference sequence). This CDR3 is 15 amino acids long. Unmatched junction bases numbered 1, after V lost 2 bases and J lost 3 bases. The CDR3 sequence is CASSQLAGDYNEQFF. The CDR3 coding sequence is TGTGCCAGCAGCCAACTAGCGGGGGACTACAATGAGCAGTTCTTC.

J is TRBJ1-2 and V is TRBV6-2 or TRBV6-3; D might be TRBD1 (5 bases). The germline V and J ends were trimmed by 6 bases and 4 bases, with 12 bases remaining between them. Germline V lookup: CDR1 MNHEY, CDR2 SVGEGT. This CDR3 comprises 13 residues. In DNA, the CDR3 is TGTGCCAGCAGCAACCGAGACAGCTATGGCTACACCTTC. Its translation is CASSNRDSYGYTF.

The CDR3 spells CASSAYKERPNTEAFF. As DNA, the CDR3 is TGTGCCAGCAGTGCCTACAAGGAGAGGCCCAACACTGAAGCTTTCTTT. The rearrangement joins TRBV6-1 to TRBJ1-1; D unclear. CDR1 and CDR2 from the germline V gene are MNHNS and SASEGT. With 4 bases removed from V and 2 bases from J, the gap between germline ends came to 17 bases. The CDR3 runs to 16 residues.

The V gene is TRBV4-3, the J gene TRBJ1-3, with D unclear. This CDR3 has 14 amino acids. The V and J ends lost 0 bases and 4 bases respectively, with 7 bases between them. Germline V CDR1 and CDR2: LGHNA, YSLEER. CDR3 nucleotides: TGCGCCAGCAGCCAAGATCCGTCGGGAAACACCATATATTTT. It encodes CASSQDPSGNTIYF.

This rearrangement joins TRBV29-1 to TRBJ2-3; 8 bases agree with TRBD1. V was pared by 7 bases and J by 0 bases, with 3 bases of the junction left unmatched. The CDR3 extends over 13 amino acids. The germline V gene encodes CDR1 SQVTM and CDR2 ANQGSEA. CDR3 region: CSGRQGSTDTQYF. CDR3 in DNA: TGCAGCGGAAGACAGGGGAGCACAGATACGCAGTATTTT.